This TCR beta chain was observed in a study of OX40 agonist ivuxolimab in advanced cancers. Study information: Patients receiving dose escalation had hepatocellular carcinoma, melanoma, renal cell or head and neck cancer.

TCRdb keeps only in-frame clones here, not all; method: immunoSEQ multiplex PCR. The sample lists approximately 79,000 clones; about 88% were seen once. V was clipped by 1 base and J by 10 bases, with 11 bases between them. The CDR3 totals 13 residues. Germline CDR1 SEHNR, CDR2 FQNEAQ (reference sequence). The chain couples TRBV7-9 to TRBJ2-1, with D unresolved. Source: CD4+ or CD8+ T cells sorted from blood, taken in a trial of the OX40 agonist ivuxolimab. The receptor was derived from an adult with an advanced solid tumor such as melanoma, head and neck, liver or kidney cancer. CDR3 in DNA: TGTGCCAGCAGCTTAGACGCGGACGGAGAGCAGTTCTTC. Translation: CASSLDADGEQFF. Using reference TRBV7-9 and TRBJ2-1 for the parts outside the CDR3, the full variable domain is DTGVSQNPRHKITKRGQNVTFRCDPISEHNRLYWYRQTLGQGPEFLTYFQNEAQLEKSRLLSDRFSAERPKGSFSTLEIQRTEQGDSAMYLCASSLDADGEQFFGPGTRLTVL.